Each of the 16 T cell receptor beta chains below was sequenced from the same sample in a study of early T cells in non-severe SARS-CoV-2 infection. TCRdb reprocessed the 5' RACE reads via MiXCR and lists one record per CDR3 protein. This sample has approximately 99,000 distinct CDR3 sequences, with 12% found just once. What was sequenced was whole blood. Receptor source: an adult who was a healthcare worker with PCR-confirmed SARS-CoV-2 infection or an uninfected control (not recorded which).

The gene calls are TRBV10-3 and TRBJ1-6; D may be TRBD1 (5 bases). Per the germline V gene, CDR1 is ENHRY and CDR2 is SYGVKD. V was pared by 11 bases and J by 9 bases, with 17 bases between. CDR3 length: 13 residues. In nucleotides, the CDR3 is TGTGCCGCCGGGGGGGATTCTGCTTCACCCCTCCACTTT. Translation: CAAGGDSASPLHF.

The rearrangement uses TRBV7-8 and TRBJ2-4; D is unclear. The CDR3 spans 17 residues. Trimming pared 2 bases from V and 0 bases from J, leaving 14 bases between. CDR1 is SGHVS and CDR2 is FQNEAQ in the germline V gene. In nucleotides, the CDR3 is TGTGCCAGCAGCTTAAATTTAGCTGGCTTAGCCAAAAACATTCAGTACTTC. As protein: CASSLNLAGLAKNIQYF.

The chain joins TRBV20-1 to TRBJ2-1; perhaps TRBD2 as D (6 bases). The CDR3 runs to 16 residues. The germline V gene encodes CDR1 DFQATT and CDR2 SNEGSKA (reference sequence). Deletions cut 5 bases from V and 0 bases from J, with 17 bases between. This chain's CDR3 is CSAPGLALSSYNEQFF. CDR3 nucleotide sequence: TGCAGTGCTCCGGGGCTAGCGTTGAGCTCCTACAATGAGCAGTTCTTC.

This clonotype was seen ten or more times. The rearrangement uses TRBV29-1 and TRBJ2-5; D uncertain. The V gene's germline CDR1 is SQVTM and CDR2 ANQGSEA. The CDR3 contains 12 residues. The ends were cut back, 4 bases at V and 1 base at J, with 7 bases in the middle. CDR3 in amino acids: CSVGPAQETQYF. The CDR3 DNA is TGCAGCGTTGGGCCAGCCCAAGAGACCCAGTACTTC.

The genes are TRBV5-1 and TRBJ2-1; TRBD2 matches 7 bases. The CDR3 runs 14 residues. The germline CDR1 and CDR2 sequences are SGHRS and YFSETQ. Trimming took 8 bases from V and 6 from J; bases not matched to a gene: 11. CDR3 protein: CASSTQRGVNEQFF. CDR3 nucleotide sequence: TGCGCCAGTTCAACTCAGCGGGGAGTCAATGAGCAGTTCTTC.

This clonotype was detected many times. The DNA of the CDR3 is TGTGCCAGCAGTTTGGGTGCTGAAGCTTTCTTT. Protein product: CASSLGAEAFF. The chain uses TRBV12-3 or TRBV12-4 and TRBJ1-1, with D uncertain. Trimming shortened V by 3 bases and J by 6 bases, and 5 bases separated the two germline ends. The CDR3 covers 11 residues.

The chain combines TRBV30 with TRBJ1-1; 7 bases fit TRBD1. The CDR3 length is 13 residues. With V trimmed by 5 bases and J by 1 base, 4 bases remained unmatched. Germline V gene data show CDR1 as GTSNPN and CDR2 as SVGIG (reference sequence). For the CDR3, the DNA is TGTGCCTGGCACAGGGGCCAGAACACTGAAGCTTTCTTT. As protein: CAWHRGQNTEAFF.

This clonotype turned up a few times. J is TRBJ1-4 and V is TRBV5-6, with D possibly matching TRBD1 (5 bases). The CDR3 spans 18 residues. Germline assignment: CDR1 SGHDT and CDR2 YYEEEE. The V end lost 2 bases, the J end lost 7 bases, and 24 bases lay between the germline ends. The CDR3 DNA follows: TGTGCCAGCAGCTTTGGGCTGGATATGAGTAGACAGAGTGAAAAACTGTTTTTT. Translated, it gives CASSFGLDMSRQSEKLFF.

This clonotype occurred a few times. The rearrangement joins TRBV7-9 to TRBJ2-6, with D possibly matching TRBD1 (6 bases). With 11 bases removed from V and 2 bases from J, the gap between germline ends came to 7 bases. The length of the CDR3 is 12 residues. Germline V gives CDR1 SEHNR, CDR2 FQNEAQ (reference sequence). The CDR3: CAGQPGANVLTF. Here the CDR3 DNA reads TGTGCCGGACAGCCTGGGGCCAACGTCCTGACTTTC.

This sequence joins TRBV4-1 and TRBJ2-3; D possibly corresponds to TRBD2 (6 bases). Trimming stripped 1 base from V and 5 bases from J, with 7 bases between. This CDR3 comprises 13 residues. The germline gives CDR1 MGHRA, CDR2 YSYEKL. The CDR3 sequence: CASSQAGEDTQYF. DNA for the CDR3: TGCGCCAGCAGCCAAGCGGGAGAAGATACGCAGTATTTT.

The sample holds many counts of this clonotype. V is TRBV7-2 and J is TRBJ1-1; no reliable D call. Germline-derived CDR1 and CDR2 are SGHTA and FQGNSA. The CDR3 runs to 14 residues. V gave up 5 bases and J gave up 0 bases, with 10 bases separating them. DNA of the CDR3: TGTGCCAGCAGCCCCGGACCCCTGAACACTGAAGCTTTCTTT. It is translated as CASSPGPLNTEAFF.

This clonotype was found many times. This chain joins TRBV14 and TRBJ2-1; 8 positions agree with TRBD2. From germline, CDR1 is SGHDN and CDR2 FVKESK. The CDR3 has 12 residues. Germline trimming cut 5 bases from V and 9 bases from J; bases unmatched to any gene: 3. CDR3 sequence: CASSFAGGEQFF. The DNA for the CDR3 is TGTGCCAGCAGCTTCGCGGGGGGTGAGCAGTTCTTC.

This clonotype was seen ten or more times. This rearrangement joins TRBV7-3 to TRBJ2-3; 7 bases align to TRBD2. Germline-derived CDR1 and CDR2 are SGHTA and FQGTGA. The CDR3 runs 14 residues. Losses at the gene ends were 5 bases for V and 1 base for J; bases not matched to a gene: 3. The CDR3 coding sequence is TGTGCCAGCAGCCTTACTAGCGGCACAGATACGCAGTATTTT. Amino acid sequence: CASSLTSGTDTQYF.

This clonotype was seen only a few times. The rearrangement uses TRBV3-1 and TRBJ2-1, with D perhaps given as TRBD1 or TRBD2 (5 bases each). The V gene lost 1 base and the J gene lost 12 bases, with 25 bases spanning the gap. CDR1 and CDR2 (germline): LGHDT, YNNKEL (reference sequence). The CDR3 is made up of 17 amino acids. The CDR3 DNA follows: TGTGCCAGCAGCCAAGTCAACCCGGGACCCCGAAAGTTGGGGCAGTTCTTC. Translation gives CASSQVNPGPRKLGQFF.

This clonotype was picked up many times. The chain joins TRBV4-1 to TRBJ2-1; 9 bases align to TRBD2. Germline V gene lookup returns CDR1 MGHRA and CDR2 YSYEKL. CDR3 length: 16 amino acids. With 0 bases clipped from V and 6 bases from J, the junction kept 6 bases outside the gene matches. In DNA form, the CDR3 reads TGCGCCAGCAGCCAAGACCCGGGACTAGCTCCCAATGAGCAGTTCTTC. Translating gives CASSQDPGLAPNEQFF.

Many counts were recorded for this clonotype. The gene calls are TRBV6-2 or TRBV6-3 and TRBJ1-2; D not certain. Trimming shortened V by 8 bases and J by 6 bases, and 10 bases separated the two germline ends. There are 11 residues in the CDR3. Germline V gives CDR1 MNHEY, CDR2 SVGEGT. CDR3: CASGDLHGYTF. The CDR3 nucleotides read TGTGCCAGCGGGGATCTTCATGGCTACACCTTC.